Shown below are 32 T cell receptor beta chains from a single sample sequenced in a study of CD8+CD57+ T cells in acquired aplastic anemia. An expansion of CD8+CD57+ cells by flow cytometry had been shown in patients chosen for sequencing. Genomic DNA provided the template from which TCR beta VDJ and CDR3 profiles were obtained. TCRdb re-called the reads with MiXCR, one entry per CDR3 protein. This sample yields approximately 100,000 distinct CDR3 sequences, of which 55% to 80% are seen a single time; approximately 60% belongs to the top ten. Sequencing input: sorted CD4+, CD8+, or CD8+CD57+ T cells (not recorded which) from PBMCs. Receptors originate from a human donor with aplastic anemia.

This clonotype was counted once. The chain carries TRBV20-1 and TRBJ1-1; possible D gene TRBD1, 5 bases. The germline V gene has CDR1 DFQATT and CDR2 SNEGSKA (reference sequence). V lost 5 bases and J 6 bases, leaving 13 bases between the germline ends. This CDR3 region has 12 residues. The chain's CDR3 is CSARTRGSEAFF. For the CDR3, the DNA is TGCAGTGCTCGGACAAGGGGTTCTGAAGCTTTCTTT.

A note on this clonotype: Since a much larger clone is just one base distant, this may be a read error. This chain connects TRBV7-9 to TRBJ1-1; perhaps TRBD1 as D (5 bases). Per germline, CDR1 SEHNR and CDR2 FQNEAQ (reference sequence). This CDR3 has 13 amino acids. The V end lost 9 bases, the J end lost 1 base, and 12 bases lay between the germline ends. The chain's CDR3 is CASSMTANTEAFF. In nucleotides, the CDR3 is TGTGCCAGTAGTATGACAGCGAACACTGAAGCTTTCTTT.

This clonotype has just a few counts. This chain uses TRBV5-3 with TRBJ1-1; 8 bases agree with TRBD1. TRBV5-3 is reported as an ORF; its role is uncertain. V lost 10 bases and J lost 3; bases outside the gene matches: 11. The CDR3 sequence is 14 residues long. The CDR3 reads CACASGGEDTEAFF. The CDR3 coding sequence is TGTGCCTGTGCCTCAGGGGGCGAGGACACTGAAGCTTTCTTT.

The chain is built from TRBV9 and TRBJ2-2; TRBD2 aligns across 8 bases. V was pared by 0 bases and J by 5 bases, with 0 bases of the junction left unmatched. Germline V gene data show CDR1 as SGDLS and CDR2 as YYNGEE. The CDR3 runs 14 residues. The CDR3 region has the DNA TGTGCCAGCAGCGTAGCTAGCGGGACCGGGGAGCTGTTTTTT. Translated, it gives CASSVASGTGELFF. Using reference TRBV9 and TRBJ2-2 for the parts outside the CDR3, the full variable domain is DSGVTQTPKHLITATGQRVTLRCSPRSGDLSVYWYQQSLDQGLQFLIQYYNGEERAKGNILERFSAQQFPDLHSELNLSSLELGDSALYFCASSVASGTGELFFGEGSRLTVL.

The CDR3 DNA sequence: TGTGCCAGTAGTTGGACAGGGAGGGAAGCTTTCTTT. This codes for CASSWTGREAFF. V and J are TRBV19 and TRBJ1-1, with 8 bases fitting TRBD1. CDR3 length: 12 amino acids. Trimming cost V 5 bases and J 8 bases; bases outside gene matches: 4. Germline CDR1 LNHDA, CDR2 SQIVND (reference sequence). The full variable domain, with the rest looked up from reference TRBV19 and TRBJ1-1, is DGGITQSPKYLFRKEGQNVTLSCEQNLNHDAMYWYRQDPGQGLRLIYYSQIVNDFQKGDIAEGYSVSREKKESFPLTVTSAQKNPTAFYLCASSWTGREAFFGQGTRLTVV.

The CDR3 reads CSAGAGRASYNEQFF. CDR3 in DNA: TGCAGTGCTGGCGCGGGGAGGGCCTCCTACAATGAGCAGTTCTTC. This chain joins TRBV20-1 and TRBJ2-1; TRBD2 agrees at 7 bases. V dropped 5 bases and J dropped 0; count of bases not matched to a gene: 7. The germline V gene has CDR1 DFQATT and CDR2 SNEGSKA (reference sequence). The CDR3 spans 15 residues.

The chain couples TRBV19 to TRBJ1-2; no definite D call. Deletions cut 5 bases from V and 6 bases from J, with 4 bases between. The length of the CDR3 is 10 residues. The germline gives CDR1 LNHDA, CDR2 SQIVND (reference sequence). The DNA of the CDR3 is TGTGCCAGTAGTGGTGATGGCTACACCTTC. It specifies CASSGDGYTF. The complete variable domain, with remaining parts taken from reference TRBV19 and TRBJ1-2, reads DGGITQSPKYLFRKEGQNVTLSCEQNLNHDAMYWYRQDPGQGLRLIYYSQIVNDFQKGDIAEGYSVSREKKESFPLTVTSAQKNPTAFYLCASSGDGYTFGSGTRLTVV.

The chain has TRBV2 and TRBJ1-1; D remains unclear. Trimming pared 6 bases from V and 8 bases from J, leaving 16 bases between. In germline, CDR1 is SNHLY, CDR2 FYNNEI. CDR3 length equals 13 residues. CDR3 residues: CASSLSAEREAFF. The CDR3, as DNA: TGTGCCAGCAGCTTATCGGCCGAGAGGGAAGCTTTCTTT.

For this clonotype: The junction departs from the called germline gene at one end, perhaps through a read error. The chain has TRBV15 and TRBJ1-1; the match to TRBD1 covers 11 bases. The CDR3 covers 15 residues. The germline CDR1 and CDR2 sequences are LNHNV and YYDKDF (reference sequence). CDR3 coding DNA: TGTGCCAGCAGCTTAGGGGGACAGGGGGGCACTGAAGCTTTCTTT. Amino acids: CASSLGGQGGTEAFF.

The chain combines TRBV15 with TRBJ1-4; 8 bases line up with TRBD1. Trimming at V came to 7 bases and at J to 5 bases, leaving 6 bases not matched to a gene. CDR1 is LNHNV, CDR2 YYDKDF, per germline (reference sequence). The CDR3 runs to 14 residues. The CDR3 sequence: CATKGTGPNEKLFF. CDR3 DNA: TGTGCCACCAAGGGGACAGGCCCCAATGAAAAACTGTTTTTT. The full variable domain, with the rest looked up from reference TRBV15 and TRBJ1-4, is DAMVIQNPRYQVTQFGKPVTLSCSQTLNHNVMYWYQQKSSQAPKLLFHYYDKDFNNEADTPDNFQSRRPNTSFCFLDIRSPGLGDTAMYLCATKGTGPNEKLFFGSGTQLSVL.

V and J are TRBV20-1 and TRBJ1-6; D is unclear. Germline V gene data show CDR1 as DFQATT and CDR2 as SNEGSKA (reference sequence). The V end lost 0 bases, the J end lost 11 bases, and 11 bases lay between the germline ends. This CDR3 region has 13 residues. CDR3 sequence reads: CSARDRLGTPLHF. The CDR3 coding sequence is TGCAGTGCTAGAGATCGCTTAGGGACACCCCTCCACTTT.

This chain connects TRBV12-3 or TRBV12-4 to TRBJ2-7, with 7 bases aligning to TRBD2. CDR3 size: 12 residues. Losses at the gene ends were 8 bases for V and 3 bases for J; bases not matched to a gene: 4. The CDR3 nucleotides read TGTGCCAGCTGGGAGGGGATCTACGAGCAGTACTTC. Residues: CASWEGIYEQYF.

A few counts support this clonotype. V and J are TRBV7-6 and TRBJ2-1, with D perhaps TRBD1 (6 bases). The germline V gene has CDR1 SGHVS and CDR2 FNYEAQ. With 5 bases removed from V and 8 bases from J, the gap between germline ends came to 10 bases. The length of the CDR3 is 12 residues. This CDR3 reads CASSAEGDEQFF. The CDR3 DNA follows: TGTGCCAGCAGCGCCGAGGGGGATGAGCAGTTCTTC.

J is TRBJ1-1 and V is TRBV6-2 or TRBV6-3; unclear D gene. Looked up from germline, CDR1 is MNHEY and CDR2 is SVGEGT. This CDR3 contains 15 residues. V gave up 5 bases and J gave up 5 bases, with 18 bases separating them. CDR3 amino acids: CASSDLTATSTEAFF. The CDR3 coding sequence is TGTGCCAGCAGTGATCTCACAGCCACTTCGACTGAAGCTTTCTTT.

A remark on this clonotype: It may be a read error: a sequence one base away is much more abundant. The genes are TRBV5-6 and TRBJ1-1; unclear D gene. This CDR3 has 12 residues. Trimming removed 5 bases from V and 3 bases from J, with 8 bases in between. From germline, CDR1 is SGHDT and CDR2 YYEEEE. The CDR3 is CASRLEDTEAFF. The CDR3 nucleotides read TGTGCCAGCAGATTAGAGGACACTGAAGCTTTCTTT.

This rearrangement joins TRBV6-1 to TRBJ2-3, with D tentatively TRBD1 (5 bases). V was clipped by 6 bases and J by 4 bases, with 14 bases between them. The CDR3 extends over 14 amino acids. Germline values: CDR1 MNHNS, CDR2 SASEGT. This CDR3 is CASRSFREADTQYF. CDR3 nucleotide sequence: TGTGCCAGCAGATCATTCAGGGAAGCAGATACGCAGTATTTT.

J is TRBJ1-5 and V is TRBV5-1; D remains ambiguous. Deletions cut 3 bases from V and 8 bases from J, with 12 bases between. The CDR3 contains 13 residues. Germline CDR1 is SGHRS and CDR2 is YFSETQ. CDR3 in amino acids: CASSSGPSKPQHF. Written as DNA, the CDR3 is TGCGCCAGCAGCTCCGGTCCTTCTAAGCCCCAGCATTTT.

This sequence joins TRBV2 and TRBJ2-7, with 8 bases that match TRBD1. CDR3 length: 13 residues. The junction had 5 bases not matched to a gene; V was cut back by 8 bases and J by 2 bases. The germline V gene has CDR1 SNHLY and CDR2 FYNNEI. CDR3 amino acids: CASRRDRTYEQYF. The CDR3 DNA follows: TGTGCCAGCCGCCGGGACAGGACCTACGAGCAGTACTTC.

The rearrangement links TRBV5-6 to TRBJ2-5; 10 positions match TRBD1. Germline loops: CDR1 SGHDT, CDR2 YYEEEE. The CDR3 extends over 16 amino acids. J lost 4 bases, V lost 2 bases, and 8 bases had no gene match. CDR3 protein: CASSFTGTGVGETQYF. DNA of the CDR3: TGTGCCAGCAGCTTTACCGGGACAGGGGTGGGAGAGACCCAGTACTTC.

This sequence joins TRBV19 and TRBJ2-5, with a possible D match to TRBD1 (6 bases). The CDR3 is 14 amino acids. V gave up 5 bases and J gave up 5 bases, with 15 bases separating them. The germline gives CDR1 LNHDA, CDR2 SQIVND (reference sequence). The CDR3 sequence: CASSEGGNRETQYF. CDR3 nucleotides: TGTGCCAGTAGTGAAGGGGGTAATAGGGAGACCCAGTACTTC.

J is TRBJ2-7 and V is TRBV10-3, with 8 bases identical to TRBD1. Germline CDR1 ENHRY, CDR2 SYGVKD. Trimming took 4 bases from V and 4 from J; bases not matched to a gene: 9. The CDR3 runs to 15 residues. CDR3 nucleotide sequence: TGTGCCATCAGTGCTTCCCAGGGGGCGCAGTACGAGCAGTACTTC. Its protein product is CAISASQGAQYEQYF.

The rearrangement links TRBV15 to TRBJ1-2; 10 bases agree with TRBD1. The CDR3 spans 15 residues. In germline, CDR1 is LNHNV, CDR2 YYDKDF (reference sequence). The ends lost 2 bases at V and 6 bases at J; junction bases unmatched: 6. The CDR3 region is CATSRLGQGEDGYTF. As DNA, the CDR3 is TGTGCCACCAGCAGACTTGGACAGGGGGAGGATGGCTACACCTTC.

This clonotype was seen only once. The chain carries TRBV4-3 and TRBJ2-7; D remains unclear. The CDR3 contains 14 residues. Trimming took 5 bases from V and 0 from J, leaving 11 bases between them. Germline values: CDR1 LGHNA, CDR2 YSLEER. The CDR3 is CASSTTDTSYEQYF. In DNA form, the CDR3 reads TGCGCCAGCAGCACGACTGACACCTCCTACGAGCAGTACTTC.

This clonotype was recorded once. The rearrangement uses TRBV10-2 and TRBJ2-1, with D unclear. The CDR3 runs to 13 residues. Germline CDR1 is WSHSY and CDR2 is SAAADI. V gave up 4 bases and J gave up 3 bases, with 7 bases separating them. CDR3 nucleotide sequence: TGCGCCAGCAGTGTGACAAGCTACAATGAGCAGTTCTTC. It translates to CASSVTSYNEQFF.

The chain links TRBV2 to TRBJ1-2; no clear D gene. Germline CDR1 SNHLY, CDR2 FYNNEI. There are 13 residues in the CDR3. Deletions cut 8 bases from V and 0 bases from J, with 10 bases between. The CDR3 is CASPTSPNYGYTF. The CDR3 DNA is TGTGCCAGCCCGACAAGTCCTAACTATGGCTACACCTTC.

The CDR3 DNA reads as TGTGCCAGCAGCTTGCTCCGGGACACACAGCCCCAGCATTTT. Protein: CASSLLRDTQPQHF. The gene calls are TRBV5-6 and TRBJ1-5; maybe TRBD1 (6 bases). V shed 1 base and J shed 7 bases, with 12 bases lying between them. Germline V lookup: CDR1 SGHDT, CDR2 YYEEEE. The CDR3 sequence is 14 residues long.

This clonotype turned up a few times. J is TRBJ2-5 and V is TRBV19, with 8 nucleotides matching TRBD1. The CDR3 consists of 14 residues. J was trimmed by 4 bases and V by 9 bases; bases with no gene match: 10. Germline loops: CDR1 LNHDA, CDR2 SQIVND (reference sequence). CDR3 sequence: CASLGTGPRETQYF. CDR3 in DNA: TGTGCCAGCCTAGGGACAGGACCTAGAGAGACCCAGTACTTC.

This chain links TRBV20-1 with TRBJ1-1; 7 bases are shared with TRBD1. The germline CDR1 and CDR2 sequences are DFQATT and SNEGSKA (reference sequence). The CDR3 totals 13 residues. V lost 2 bases to trimming and J lost 0 bases; unmatched junction nucleotides: 0. CDR3 in amino acids: CSARTGVNTEAFF. The CDR3 DNA follows: TGCAGTGCTAGAACAGGGGTGAACACTGAAGCTTTCTTT.

The chain employs TRBV20-1 and TRBJ2-7; D is unresolved. Trimming removed 3 bases at V and 0 bases at J, with 3 bases between. The CDR3 runs to 11 residues. CDR1 and CDR2 (germline): DFQATT, SNEGSKA (reference sequence). The CDR3 loop is CSARISYEQYF. The DNA for the CDR3 is TGCAGTGCTAGGATCTCCTACGAGCAGTACTTC.

This clonotype was found many times. The chain carries TRBV6-5 and TRBJ2-7; D is perhaps TRBD2 (5 bases). The V and J ends lost 0 bases and 0 bases respectively, with 12 bases between them. The length of the CDR3 is 16 residues. Germline V gene sequence: CDR1 MNHEY, CDR2 SVGAGI. CDR3 nucleotides: TGTGCCAGCAGTTACTCGAGGGAACAGAGCTCCTACGAGCAGTACTTC. The encoded protein is CASSYSREQSSYEQYF.

This clonotype has only one observation. The chain joins TRBV5-1 to TRBJ1-2; D remains ambiguous. The CDR3 consists of 11 residues. The V and J ends lost 0 bases and 11 bases respectively, with 8 bases between them. Germline lookup yields CDR1 SGHRS and CDR2 YFSETQ. The CDR3 coding sequence is TGCGCCAGCAGCTTGGACAACGCGTACACCTTC. It is translated as CASSLDNAYTF.

Here the CDR3 reads CASSPTGNQPQHF. In nucleotides, the CDR3 is TGTGCCAGCAGCCCTACGGGCAATCAGCCCCAGCATTTT. V usage is TRBV7-9 and J usage is TRBJ1-5, with unresolved D. The CDR3 is 13 amino acids. Germline V CDR1 and CDR2: SEHNR, FQNEAQ (reference sequence). V gave up 5 bases and J gave up 2 bases, with 7 bases separating them.